One and the same sample provided the 3 T cell receptor beta chains below, sequenced in a study of human T cells and chemical hapten exposure (dated by TCRdb to the early 2020s). Total RNA was extracted from unfractionated whole blood that had been collected in Tempus Blood RNA tubes. Library construction relied on 5' RACE. Sequencer: Illumina MiSeq. TCRdb trimmed public reads at Q25 via fastp, called clones via MiXCR and kept in-frame beta chains. Rows matching on CDR3 protein sequence are summarized as one entry with the most common DNA and genes. The sample table lists 130,000 or so distinct CDR3 sequences, around 4% of them with a count of one. Under 1.5% of the sample goes to the ten largest clones. The receptors come from a female donor in good health.

Ten or more counts support this clonotype. The CDR3 loop is CASSLYQAFMNTEAFF. The CDR3 coding sequence is TGTGCCAGCAGCTTGTACCAGGCGTTTATGAACACTGAAGCTTTCTTT. The chain recombines TRBV7-2 with TRBJ1-1; no clear D. Between the trimmed V and J ends, which lost 3 bases and 0 bases, there was a span of 14 bases. Germline-derived CDR1 and CDR2 are SGHTA and FQGNSA. The CDR3 length is 16 residues. The entire variable domain, with the rest obtained from reference TRBV7-2 and TRBJ1-1, is as follows: GAGVSQSPSNKVTEKGKDVELRCDPISGHTALYWYRQSLGQGLEFLIYFQGNSAPDKSGLPSDRFSAERTGGSVSTLTIQRTQQEDSAVYLCASSLYQAFMNTEAFFGQGTRLTVV.

This clonotype was detected only a few times. The rearrangement uses TRBV9 and TRBJ2-1, with TRBD2 matching over 7 bases. Trimming at V came to 3 bases and at J to 4 bases, leaving 10 bases not matched to a gene. CDR1 is SGDLS and CDR2 is YYNGEE in the germline V gene. This CDR3 region has 16 residues. The chain's CDR3 is CASSGPQRGTYNEQFF. In nucleotides, the CDR3 is TGTGCCAGCAGCGGACCCCAGCGGGGCACTTACAATGAGCAGTTCTTC.

This clonotype was detected many times. The rearrangement joins TRBV11-2 to TRBJ1-2; D gene uncertain. Germline V gene lookup returns CDR1 SGHAT and CDR2 FQNNGV. V gave up 1 base and J gave up 0 bases, with 15 bases separating them. The CDR3 is 17 residues long. DNA of the CDR3: TGTGCCAGCAGCTTAGGCCTCGGACGGACTTCTAACTATGGCTACACCTTC. Encoded protein: CASSLGLGRTSNYGYTF.